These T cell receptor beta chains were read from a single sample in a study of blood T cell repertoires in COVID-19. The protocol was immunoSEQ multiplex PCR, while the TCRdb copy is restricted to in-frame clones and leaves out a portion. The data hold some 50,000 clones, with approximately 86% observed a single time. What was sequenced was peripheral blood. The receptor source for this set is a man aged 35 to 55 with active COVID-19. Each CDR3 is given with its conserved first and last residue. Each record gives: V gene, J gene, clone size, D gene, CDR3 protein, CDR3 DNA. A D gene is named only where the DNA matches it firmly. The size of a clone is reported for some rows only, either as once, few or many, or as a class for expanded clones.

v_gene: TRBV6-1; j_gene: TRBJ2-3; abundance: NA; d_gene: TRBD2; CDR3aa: CASSELAGSTDTQYF; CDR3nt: TGTGCCAGCAGTGAACTAGCGGGGAGCACAGATACGCAGTATTTT
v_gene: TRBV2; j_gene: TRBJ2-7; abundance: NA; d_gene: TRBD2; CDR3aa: CASSIAGRAYEQYF; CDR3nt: TGTGCCAGCAGTATAGCGGGCCGGGCCTACGAGCAGTACTTC
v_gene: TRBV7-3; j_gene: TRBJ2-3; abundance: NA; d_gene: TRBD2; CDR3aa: CASSLTRASGSGGTQYF; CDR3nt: TGTGCCAGCAGCTTAACTAGGGCTAGCGGGAGTGGGGGTACGCAGTATTTT
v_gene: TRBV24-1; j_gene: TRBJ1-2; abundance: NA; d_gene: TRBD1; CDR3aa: CATGDRVDGYTF; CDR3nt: TGTGCCACCGGGGACAGGGTCGATGGCTACACCTTC
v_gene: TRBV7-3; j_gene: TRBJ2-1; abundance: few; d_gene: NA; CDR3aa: CASSLGSYNEQFF; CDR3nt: TGTGCCAGCAGTCTAGGCTCCTACAATGAGCAGTTCTTC
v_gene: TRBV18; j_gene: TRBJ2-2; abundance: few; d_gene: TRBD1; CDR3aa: CASSPPAGTGATGELFF; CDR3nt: TGTGCCAGCTCACCACCCGCCGGGACAGGGGCCACCGGGGAGCTGTTTTTT
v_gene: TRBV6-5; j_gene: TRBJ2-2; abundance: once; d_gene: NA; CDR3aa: CASSYGEGTGELFF; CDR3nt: TGTGCCAGCAGTTACGGAGAGGGCACCGGGGAGCTGTTTTTT
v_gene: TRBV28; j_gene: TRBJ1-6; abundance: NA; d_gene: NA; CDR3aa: CASNKGGARSPLHF; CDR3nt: TGTGCCAGCAATAAGGGAGGGGCACGGTCACCCCTCCACTTT
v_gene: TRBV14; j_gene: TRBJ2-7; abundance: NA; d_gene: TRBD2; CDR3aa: CASSHGLVLNYEQYF; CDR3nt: TGTGCCAGCAGCCACGGACTAGTCTTGAACTACGAGCAGTACTTC
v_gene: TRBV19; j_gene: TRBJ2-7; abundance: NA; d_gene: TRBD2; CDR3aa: CASRGAGTTYEQYF; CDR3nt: TGTGCCAGTAGGGGAGCGGGAACCACCTACGAGCAGTACTTC
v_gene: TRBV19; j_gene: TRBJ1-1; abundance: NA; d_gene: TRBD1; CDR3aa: CASSIQGAEAFF; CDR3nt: TGTGCCAGTAGTATACAGGGGGCTGAAGCTTTCTTT
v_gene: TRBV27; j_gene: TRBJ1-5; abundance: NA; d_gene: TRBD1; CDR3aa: CASSTRQGRWDNQPQHF; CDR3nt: TGTGCCAGCAGTACACGACAGGGGCGGTGGGACAATCAGCCCCAGCATTTT
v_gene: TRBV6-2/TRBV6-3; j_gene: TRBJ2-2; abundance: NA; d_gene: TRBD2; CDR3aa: CASSRVTSGRSNTGELFF; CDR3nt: TGTGCCAGCAGCCGCGTCACTAGCGGGAGGTCCAACACCGGGGAGCTGTTTTTT
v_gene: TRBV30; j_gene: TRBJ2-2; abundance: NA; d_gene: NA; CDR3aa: CASNRVPSGPGELFF; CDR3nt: TGTGCCTCCAACCGGGTGCCCAGCGGACCCGGGGAGCTGTTTTTT
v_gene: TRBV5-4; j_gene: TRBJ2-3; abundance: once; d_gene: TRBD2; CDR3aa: CASRYRTSAFGTDTQYF; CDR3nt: TGTGCCAGCAGGTACCGGACTAGTGCCTTCGGCACAGATACGCAGTATTTT
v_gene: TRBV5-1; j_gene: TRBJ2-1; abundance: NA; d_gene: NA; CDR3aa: CASSLGQSSYNEQFF; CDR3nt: TGCGCCAGCAGCCTAGGACAGAGCTCCTACAATGAGCAGTTCTTC
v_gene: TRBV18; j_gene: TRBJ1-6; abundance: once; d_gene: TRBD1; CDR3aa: CASSPGTGFRNSPLHF; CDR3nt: TGTGCCAGCTCACCGGGGACAGGCTTTAGGAATTCACCCCTCCACTTT
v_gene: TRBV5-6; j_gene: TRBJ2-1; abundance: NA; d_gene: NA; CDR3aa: CASSLPGGEQFF; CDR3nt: TGTGCCAGCAGCTTGCCAGGAGGGGAGCAGTTCTTC
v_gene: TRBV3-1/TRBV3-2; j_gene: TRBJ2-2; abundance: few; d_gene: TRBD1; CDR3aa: CASSWGRTGEAGELFF; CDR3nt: TGTGCCAGCAGCTGGGGACGGACAGGGGAGGCCGGGGAGCTGTTTTTT
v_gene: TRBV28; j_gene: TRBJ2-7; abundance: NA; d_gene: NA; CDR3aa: CASQTGRRDEQYF; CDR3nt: TGTGCCAGCCAGACAGGGAGGCGCGACGAGCAGTACTTC
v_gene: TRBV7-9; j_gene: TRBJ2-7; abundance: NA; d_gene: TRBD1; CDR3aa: CASSPGQGQYEQYF; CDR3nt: TGTGCCAGCAGCCCGGGACAGGGACAGTACGAGCAGTACTTC
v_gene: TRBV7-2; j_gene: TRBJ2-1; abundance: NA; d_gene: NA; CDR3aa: CASSLDRSNEQFF; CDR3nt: TGTGCCAGCAGCTTAGACCGGAGCAATGAGCAGTTCTTC
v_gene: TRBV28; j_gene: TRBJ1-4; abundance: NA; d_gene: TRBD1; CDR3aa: CASSMTGGRSEKLFF; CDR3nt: TGTGCCAGCAGTATGACAGGGGGGAGGTCTGAAAAACTGTTTTTT
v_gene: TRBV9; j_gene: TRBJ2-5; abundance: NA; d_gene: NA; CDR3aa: CASSVGAVSGETQYF; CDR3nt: TGTGCCAGCAGCGTAGGAGCGGTTTCTGGGGAGACCCAGTACTTC
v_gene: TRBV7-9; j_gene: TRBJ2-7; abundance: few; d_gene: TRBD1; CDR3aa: CASRQGAQGSEQYF; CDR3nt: TGTGCCAGCCGCCAGGGGGCTCAGGGGAGCGAGCAGTACTTC
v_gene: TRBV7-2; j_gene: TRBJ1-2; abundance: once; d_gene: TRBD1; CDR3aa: CASSLTGEEGYTF; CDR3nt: TGTGCCAGCAGCCTGACAGGGGAGGAAGGCTACACCTTC
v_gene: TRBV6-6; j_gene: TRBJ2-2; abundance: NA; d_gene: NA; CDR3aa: CASSAEGRSTGELFF; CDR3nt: TGTGCCAGCAGTGCCGAGGGGAGGAGTACCGGGGAGCTGTTTTTT
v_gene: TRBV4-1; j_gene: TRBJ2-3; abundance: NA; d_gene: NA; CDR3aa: CASSQADGGLGTDTQYF; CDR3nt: TGCGCCAGCAGCCAGGCGGACGGGGGACTTGGCACAGATACGCAGTATTTT
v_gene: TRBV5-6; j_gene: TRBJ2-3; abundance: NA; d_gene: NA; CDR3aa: CASSLVLEAPNTQYF; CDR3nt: TGTGCCAGCAGCTTGGTCTTAGAAGCCCCGAATACGCAGTATTTT
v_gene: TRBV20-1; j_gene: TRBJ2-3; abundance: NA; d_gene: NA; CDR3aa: CSASERRTDTQYF; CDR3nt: TGCAGTGCTAGTGAGCGGCGCACAGATACGCAGTATTTT
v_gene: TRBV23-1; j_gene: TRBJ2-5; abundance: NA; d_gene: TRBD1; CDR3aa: CASSQGDSQETQYF; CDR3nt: TGCGCCAGCAGTCAAGGGGACAGTCAAGAGACCCAGTACTTC
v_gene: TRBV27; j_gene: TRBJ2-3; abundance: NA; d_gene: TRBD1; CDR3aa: CASSWTGELSDTQYF; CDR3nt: TGTGCCAGCAGTTGGACAGGCGAGCTTTCAGATACGCAGTATTTT
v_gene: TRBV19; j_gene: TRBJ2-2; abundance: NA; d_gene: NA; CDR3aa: CATKVDRNTGELFF; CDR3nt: TGTGCCACCAAAGTGGACAGAAACACCGGGGAGCTGTTTTTT
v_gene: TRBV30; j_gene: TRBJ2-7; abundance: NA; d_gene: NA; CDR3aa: CALGTGEYLGEQYF; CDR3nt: TGTGCTTTAGGAACGGGAGAATATTTAGGCGAGCAGTACTTC
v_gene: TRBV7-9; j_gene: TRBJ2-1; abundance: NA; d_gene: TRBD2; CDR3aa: CASSTRGGLTYNEQFF; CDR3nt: TGTGCCAGCAGCACCCGGGGGGGATTAACCTACAATGAGCAGTTCTTC
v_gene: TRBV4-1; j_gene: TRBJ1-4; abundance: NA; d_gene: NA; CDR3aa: CASSLYATNEKLFF; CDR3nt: TGCGCCAGCAGCTTGTATGCAACTAATGAAAAACTGTTTTTT
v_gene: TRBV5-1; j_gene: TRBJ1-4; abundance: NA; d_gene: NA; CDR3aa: CASSTSTGGPNEKLFF; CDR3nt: TGCGCCAGCAGTACTTCTACCGGGGGACCTAATGAAAAACTGTTTTTT
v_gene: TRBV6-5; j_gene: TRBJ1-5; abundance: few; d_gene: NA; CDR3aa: CASSSRVRDQPQHF; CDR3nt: TGTGCCAGCAGTAGCAGGGTACGGGATCAGCCCCAGCATTTT
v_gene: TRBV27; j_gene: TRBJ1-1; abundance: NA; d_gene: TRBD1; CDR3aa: CASSIGTGVNSEAFF; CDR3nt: TGTGCCAGCAGTATCGGGACAGGGGTAAACTCTGAAGCTTTCTTT
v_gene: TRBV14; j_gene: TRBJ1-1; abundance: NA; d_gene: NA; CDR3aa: CASSKSMYTEAFF; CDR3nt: TGTGCCAGCAGCAAGAGCATGTACACTGAAGCTTTCTTT
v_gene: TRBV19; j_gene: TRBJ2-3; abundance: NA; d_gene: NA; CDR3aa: CASSMRQGHTDTQYF; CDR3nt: TGTGCCAGTAGTATGCGTCAGGGCCACACAGATACGCAGTATTTT
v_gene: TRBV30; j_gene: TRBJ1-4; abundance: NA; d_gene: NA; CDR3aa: CAWRVGGIEKLFF; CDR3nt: TGTGCCTGGAGGGTCGGAGGGATCGAAAAACTGTTTTTT
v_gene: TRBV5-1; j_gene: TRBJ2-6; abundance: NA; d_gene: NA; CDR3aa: CASKEHSGANVLTF; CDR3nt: TGCGCCAGCAAAGAGCACTCTGGGGCCAACGTCCTGACTTTC
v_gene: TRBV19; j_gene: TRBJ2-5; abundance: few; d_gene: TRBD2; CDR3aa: CASSPGLAGGPSSETQYF; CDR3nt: TGTGCCAGTAGTCCGGGACTAGCGGGAGGGCCCTCATCGGAGACCCAGTACTTC
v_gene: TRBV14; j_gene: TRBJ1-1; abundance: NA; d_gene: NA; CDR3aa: CASSQDSRNTEAFF; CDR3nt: TGTGCCAGCAGCCAAGATAGCCGGAACACTGAAGCTTTCTTT
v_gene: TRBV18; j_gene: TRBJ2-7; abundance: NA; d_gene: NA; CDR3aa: CASSKSTSSHEQYF; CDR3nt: TGTGCCAGCTCTAAAAGTACGAGTTCCCACGAGCAGTACTTC
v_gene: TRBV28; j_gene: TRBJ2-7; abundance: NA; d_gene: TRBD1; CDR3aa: CASSPFAGQGDYEQYF; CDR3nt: TGTGCCAGCAGCCCCTTTGCGGGACAGGGTGACTACGAGCAGTACTTC